Following are 28 T cell receptor beta chains from one sample sequenced in a study of T cells in Graves' hyperthyroidism and ophthalmopathy. Amplification of TCR beta CDR3 regions was performed using RNA transcripts as template. When the TCR CDR3 underwent first-round RT-PCR, the HTBI primer set was used. TCRdb reprocessed the multiplex PCR reads with MiXCR, giving one entry per CDR3 protein. The table lists about 200,000 distinct CDR3 sequences, approximately 17% of them singletons, with under 65% in the top ten. The sample consisted of blood. These receptors all come from a middle-aged man with Graves' hyperthyroidism.

This clonotype was detected ten times or more. CDR3 nucleotide sequence: TGTGCCAGCAGCGCAACCCGGGCCAACACTGAAGCTTTCTTT. Amino acid sequence: CASSATRANTEAFF. The chain is built from TRBV16 and TRBJ1-1; no clear D gene. Between the trimmed V and J ends, which lost 5 bases and 2 bases, there was a span of 12 bases. Germline V lookup: CDR1 KGHSY, CDR2 FQNENV. CDR3 length: 14 amino acids. The full variable domain, in which reference TRBV16 and TRBJ1-1 provide the parts outside the CDR3, is GEEVAQTPKHLVRGEGQKAKLYCAPIKGHSYVFWYQQVLKNEFKFLISFQNENVFDETGMPKERFSAKCLPNSPCSLEIQATKLEDSAVYFCASSATRANTEAFFGQGTRLTVV.

The chain uses TRBV15 and TRBJ1-5; D perhaps matches TRBD1 (5 bases). The CDR3 has 16 amino acids. The germline CDR1 and CDR2 sequences are LNHNV and YYDKDF (reference sequence). V was cut by 0 bases and J by 4 bases, with 13 bases left in between. The CDR3 DNA sequence: TGTGCCACCAGCAGAGATTTAGGGGCTGGGAATCAGCCCCAGCATTTT. It codes for CATSRDLGAGNQPQHF.

This clonotype was detected a few times. The V call is TRBV4-1, the J call TRBJ2-1; 12 bases align to TRBD2. Germline V CDR1 and CDR2: MGHRA, YSYEKL. CDR3 length: 17 amino acids. The V gene end was trimmed by 0 bases and the J gene end by 5 bases; junction bases not matched to a gene: 5. CDR3 nucleotides: TGCGCCAGCAGCCAAGATGGGCTAGCGGGAGGGGACAATGAGCAGTTCTTC. It translates to CASSQDGLAGGDNEQFF.

This clonotype has ten or more counts. The chain couples TRBV20-1 to TRBJ2-7, with 11 bases that match TRBD2. Germline values: CDR1 DFQATT, CDR2 SNEGSKA (reference sequence). The trim removed 3 bases at V and 6 bases at J, leaving 4 bases unmatched. There are 13 residues in the CDR3. The CDR3 reads CSASELAGVEQYF. CDR3 coding DNA: TGCAGTGCTAGCGAACTAGCGGGGGTCGAGCAGTACTTC.

This clonotype was found many times. This sequence joins TRBV12-3 or TRBV12-4 and TRBJ1-2, with D perhaps TRBD1 (5 bases). The CDR3 totals 14 residues. Trimming left V 3 bases short and J 4 bases short, with 12 bases between. This chain's CDR3 is CASSFSGLFYGYTF. DNA for the CDR3: TGTGCCAGCAGTTTTTCGGGGCTCTTCTATGGCTACACCTTC.

The chain couples TRBV19 to TRBJ1-1; D unresolved. V lost 3 bases to trimming and J lost 4 bases, with 12 bases between them. Germline-derived CDR1 and CDR2 are LNHDA and SQIVND (reference sequence). CDR3 length: 14 residues. The CDR3 nucleotides read TGTGCCAGTAGTATCCGAGGGATCGGCACTGAAGCTTTCTTT. It translates to CASSIRGIGTEAFF.

This clonotype was seen ten or more times. The chain is built from TRBV5-1 and TRBJ1-1; 10 bases match TRBD1. Germline lookup yields CDR1 SGHRS and CDR2 YFSETQ. The length of the CDR3 is 16 residues. Trimming cost V 2 bases and J 0 bases; bases outside gene matches: 4. The CDR3 nucleotides read TGCGCCAGCAGCTTAGGACAGGGGGAAGTGAACACTGAAGCTTTCTTT. Translating gives CASSLGQGEVNTEAFF.

This clonotype has a count of ten or more. This rearrangement joins TRBV29-1 to TRBJ2-7, with TRBD1 identical over 8 bases. CDR3 length: 16 amino acids. Germline values: CDR1 SQVTM, CDR2 ANQGSEA. After removal of 5 bases from V and 3 bases from J, the junction contained 15 bases not matched to a gene. CDR3 nucleotide sequence: TGCAGCGTTCATGCCCTGGGTCCAGGGGGCTTCTACGAGCAGTACTTC. This codes for CSVHALGPGGFYEQYF.

The chain joins TRBV11-3 to TRBJ2-4; D is possibly TRBD2 (6 bases). Trimming took 1 base from V and 0 from J, leaving 16 bases between them. CDR3 size: 18 residues. CDR1 and CDR2 from the germline V gene are SGHNT and YENEEA. The DNA of the CDR3 is TGTGCCAGCAGCTTAGGACTAGACGGGAGAGTAGCCAAAAACATTCAGTACTTC. This encodes CASSLGLDGRVAKNIQYF.

The CDR3 region has the DNA TGCGCCAGCAGCTTCCAAGGGGGCTCCTACGAGCAGTACTTC. Its translation is CASSFQGGSYEQYF. The genes are TRBV5-1 and TRBJ2-7; D possibly corresponds to TRBD1 (6 bases). The CDR3 sequence is 14 residues long. V lost 2 bases to trimming and J lost 0 bases, with 9 bases between them. Per germline, CDR1 SGHRS and CDR2 YFSETQ.

This chain links TRBV27 with TRBJ1-5, with a tentative D call TRBD1 (5 bases). In germline, CDR1 is MNHEY, CDR2 SMNVEV (reference sequence). The CDR3 extends over 15 amino acids. Between the trimmed V and J ends, which lost 5 bases and 2 bases, there was a span of 13 bases. DNA of the CDR3: TGTGCCAGCAGTGTCCCGGGACGGCGCAATCAGCCCCAGCATTTT. Amino acid sequence: CASSVPGRRNQPQHF.

In DNA form, the CDR3 reads TGTGCCAGCAGTGAAGGCTGGACTAGCGGGGGGGATGGGCAGTTCTTC. Translation: CASSEGWTSGGDGQFF. The V call is TRBV6-1, the J call TRBJ2-1; TRBD2 matches 15 bases. The CDR3 loop spans 16 amino acids. CDR1 is MNHNS and CDR2 is SASEGT in the germline V gene. V dropped 1 base and J dropped 12; count of bases not matched to a gene: 7.

A word on this clonotype: A much larger clonotype is one base distant, so this may be a read error. V and J are TRBV29-1 and TRBJ1-2; D is ambiguous. Germline loops: CDR1 SQVTM, CDR2 ANQGSEA. CDR3 length: 11 residues. Here the CDR3 reads CSTNANYSYTF. In DNA, the CDR3 is TGCAGCACCAACGCTAACTATAGCTACACCTTC.

This clonotype was recorded at least ten times. The rearrangement links TRBV4-3 to TRBJ2-5; TRBD1 aligns across 7 bases. Germline V gene data show CDR1 as LGHNA and CDR2 as YSLEER. This CDR3 contains 15 residues. J was trimmed by 2 bases and V by 4 bases; bases with no gene match: 7. This chain's CDR3 is CASSRIPGQQETQYF. CDR3 nucleotides: TGCGCCAGCAGCCGCATACCGGGACAGCAAGAGACCCAGTACTTC.

This clonotype was counted many times. CDR3 residues: CSARPGQGAYEQYF. The CDR3 bases are TGCAGTGCTAGACCGGGACAGGGGGCCTACGAGCAGTACTTC. The chain combines TRBV20-1 with TRBJ2-7; 11 positions match TRBD1. CDR3 length: 14 amino acids. Germline assignment: CDR1 DFQATT and CDR2 SNEGSKA (reference sequence). The J segment lost 2 bases and the V segment lost 2 bases, leaving 2 bases of the junction unmatched.

The CDR3 nucleotides read TGTGCCAGCAGCCATACTTCCTACGAGCAGTACTTC. Its protein product is CASSHTSYEQYF. The chain carries TRBV14 and TRBJ2-7; D remains ambiguous. The germline CDR1 and CDR2 sequences are SGHDN and FVKESK. This CDR3 region has 12 residues. Trimming shortened V by 3 bases and J by 1 base, and 4 bases separated the two germline ends.

This clonotype was seen repeatedly, ten times or more. This chain joins TRBV29-1 and TRBJ2-3; tentatively, D is TRBD2 (6 bases). Germline V gives CDR1 SQVTM, CDR2 ANQGSEA. Between the trimmed V and J ends, which lost 6 bases and 1 base, there was a span of 11 bases. CDR3 length equals 13 residues. CDR3: CSVAGLGTDTQYF. Written as DNA, the CDR3 is TGCAGCGTGGCGGGACTTGGCACAGATACGCAGTATTTT.

There are many counts of this clonotype. The J gene is TRBJ2-1, the V gene TRBV2; D is perhaps TRBD2 (6 bases). Germline V gene data show CDR1 as SNHLY and CDR2 as FYNNEI. Trimming stripped 7 bases from V and 7 bases from J, with 14 bases between. The CDR3 has 13 residues. The CDR3: CASNRERWNEQFF. The CDR3 DNA reads TGTGCCAGCAACCGGGAGAGGTGGAATGAGCAGTTCTTC.

This clonotype has ten or more counts. The J gene is TRBJ2-3, the V gene TRBV28; a weak D match, TRBD2 (6 bases). CDR1 MDHEN and CDR2 SYDVKM come from the germline V gene. With 7 bases removed from V and 12 bases from J, the gap between germline ends came to 20 bases. The CDR3 spans 13 residues. The CDR3: CASTLPGLGAQYF. CDR3 DNA sequence: TGTGCCAGCACCCTGCCGGGACTCGGAGCTCAGTATTTT. Together with reference TRBV28 and TRBJ2-3, the CDR3 gives the full variable domain: DVKVTQSSRYLVKRTGEKVFLECVQDMDHENMFWYRQDPGLGLRLIYFSYDVKMKEKGDIPEGYSVSREKKERFSLILESASTNQTSMYLCASTLPGLGAQYFGPGTRLTVL.

This clonotype has just a few counts. The CDR3 is CASSQFTGNYGYTF. CDR3 DNA sequence: TGTGCCAGCAGCCAGTTCACAGGAAACTATGGCTACACCTTC. This chain connects TRBV14 to TRBJ1-2; TRBD1 might be the D (5 bases). Germline V gives CDR1 SGHDN, CDR2 FVKESK. V was trimmed by 3 bases and J by 2 bases, leaving 10 bases between them. The CDR3 spans 14 residues. The whole variable domain, filled in from reference TRBV14 and TRBJ1-2, reads EAGVTQFPSHSVIEKGQTVTLRCDPISGHDNLYWYRRVMGKEIKFLLHFVKESKQDESGMPNNRFLAERTGGTYSTLKVQPAELEDSGVYFCASSQFTGNYGYTFGSGTRLTVV.

This clonotype was observed many times. The chain carries TRBV28 and TRBJ2-7; 9 bases line up with TRBD2. There are 16 residues in the CDR3. CDR1 is MDHEN, CDR2 SYDVKM, per germline. V was clipped by 3 bases and J by 0 bases; unmatched bases: 6. CDR3 amino acids: CASSFKAGGPSYEQYF. Written as DNA, the CDR3 is TGTGCCAGCAGTTTTAAAGCGGGGGGCCCCTCCTACGAGCAGTACTTC.

The V gene is TRBV5-8, the J gene TRBJ2-2; TRBD2 aligns across 13 bases. CDR3 size: 17 residues. V was pared by 0 bases and J by 5 bases, with 4 bases of the junction left unmatched. The germline V gene has CDR1 SGHTS and CDR2 YDEGEE. The CDR3 sequence: CASSLGTSGSRTGELFF. CDR3 coding DNA: TGTGCCAGCAGCTTGGGGACTAGCGGGAGTCGGACCGGGGAGCTGTTTTTT.

This rearrangement joins TRBV3-1 to TRBJ1-2; D remains unclear. The germline gives CDR1 LGHDT, CDR2 YNNKEL (reference sequence). This CDR3 has 12 amino acids. Trimming stripped 5 bases from V and 8 bases from J, with 12 bases between. This CDR3 is CASSGGMVGYTF. CDR3 in DNA: TGTGCCAGCAGCGGAGGGATGGTGGGCTACACCTTC.

Many counts were recorded for this clonotype. The chain links TRBV6-2 or TRBV6-3 to TRBJ1-5; D possibly corresponds to TRBD1 (6 bases). V lost 6 bases and J lost 3, with 15 bases in between. Per the germline V gene, CDR1 is MNHEY and CDR2 is SVGEGT. The CDR3 is 15 amino acids. The CDR3 reads CASSPQTGYNQPQHF. The CDR3 DNA follows: TGTGCCAGCAGCCCCCAGACAGGATACAATCAGCCCCAGCATTTT.

This clonotype was recorded many times. In DNA form, the CDR3 reads TGTGCCAGCTCACAGGGACACCGCGATACGCAGTATTTT. It is translated as CASSQGHRDTQYF. The rearrangement links TRBV18 to TRBJ2-3; a possible D gene is TRBD1 (6 bases). CDR1 and CDR2 (germline): KGHSH, LQKENI. The length of the CDR3 is 13 residues. V lost 4 bases to trimming and J lost 6 bases, with 11 bases between them.

This clonotype has a count of ten or more. V is TRBV11-2 and J is TRBJ2-5, with 8 bases matching TRBD2. Germline loops: CDR1 SGHAT, CDR2 FQNNGV. The CDR3 runs 17 residues. J was trimmed by 0 bases and V by 4 bases; bases with no gene match: 10. The CDR3 coding sequence is TGTGCCAGCAGCTATGTTAGCGGGATTCTGTACCAAGAGACCCAGTACTTC. Protein product: CASSYVSGILYQETQYF.

This clonotype was observed many times. A much bigger clone sits one base away, suggesting this may be a read error. The chain has TRBV18 and TRBJ1-5; 7 bases line up with TRBD1. J lost 9 bases, V lost 4 bases, and 9 bases had no gene match. The CDR3 is 14 amino acids. Germline values: CDR1 KGHSH, CDR2 LQKENI. The CDR3 coding sequence is TGTGCCAGCTCACAGGCAGGGGGGGCTCGGCCCCAGCATTTT. It specifies CASSQAGGARPQHF.

At least ten counts were recorded for this clonotype. This chain links TRBV11-2 with TRBJ2-2; a weak D match, TRBD2 (5 bases). CDR1 and CDR2 (germline): SGHAT, FQNNGV. The CDR3 totals 15 residues. Trimming pared 2 bases from V and 6 bases from J, leaving 13 bases between. CDR3 nucleotides: TGTGCCAGCAGCTTATTACGCGGGCACGCCGGGGAGCTGTTTTTT. This translates into CASSLLRGHAGELFF.